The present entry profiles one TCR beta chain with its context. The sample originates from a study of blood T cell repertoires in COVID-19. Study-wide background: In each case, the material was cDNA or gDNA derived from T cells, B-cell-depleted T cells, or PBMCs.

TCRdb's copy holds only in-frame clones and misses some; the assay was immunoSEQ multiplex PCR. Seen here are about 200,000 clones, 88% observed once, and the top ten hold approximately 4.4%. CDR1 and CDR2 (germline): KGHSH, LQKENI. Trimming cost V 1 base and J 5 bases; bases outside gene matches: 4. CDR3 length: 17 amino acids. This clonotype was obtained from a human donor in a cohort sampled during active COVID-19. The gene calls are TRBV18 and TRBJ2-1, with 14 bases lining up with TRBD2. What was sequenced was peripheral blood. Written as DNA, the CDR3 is TGTGCCAGCTCACCACTGGGGACTAGCGGGAGTGACAATGAGCAGTTCTTC. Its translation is CASSPLGTSGSDNEQFF.